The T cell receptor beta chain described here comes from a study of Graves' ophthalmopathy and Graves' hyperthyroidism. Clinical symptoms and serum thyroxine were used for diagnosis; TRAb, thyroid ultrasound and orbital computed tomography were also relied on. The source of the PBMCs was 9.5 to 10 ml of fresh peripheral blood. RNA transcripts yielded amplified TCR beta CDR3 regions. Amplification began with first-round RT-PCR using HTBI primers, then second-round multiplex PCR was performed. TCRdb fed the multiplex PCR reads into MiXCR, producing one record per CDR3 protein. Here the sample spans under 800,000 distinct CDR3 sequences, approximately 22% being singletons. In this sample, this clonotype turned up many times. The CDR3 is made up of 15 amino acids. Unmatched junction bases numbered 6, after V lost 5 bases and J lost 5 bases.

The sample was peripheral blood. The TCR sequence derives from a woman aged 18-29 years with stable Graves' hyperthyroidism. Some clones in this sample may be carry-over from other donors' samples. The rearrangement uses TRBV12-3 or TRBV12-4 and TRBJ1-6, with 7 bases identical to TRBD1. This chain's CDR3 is CASSPETGNNSPLHF. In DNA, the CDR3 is TGTGCCAGCAGTCCCGAGACAGGGAATAATTCACCCCTCCACTTT.